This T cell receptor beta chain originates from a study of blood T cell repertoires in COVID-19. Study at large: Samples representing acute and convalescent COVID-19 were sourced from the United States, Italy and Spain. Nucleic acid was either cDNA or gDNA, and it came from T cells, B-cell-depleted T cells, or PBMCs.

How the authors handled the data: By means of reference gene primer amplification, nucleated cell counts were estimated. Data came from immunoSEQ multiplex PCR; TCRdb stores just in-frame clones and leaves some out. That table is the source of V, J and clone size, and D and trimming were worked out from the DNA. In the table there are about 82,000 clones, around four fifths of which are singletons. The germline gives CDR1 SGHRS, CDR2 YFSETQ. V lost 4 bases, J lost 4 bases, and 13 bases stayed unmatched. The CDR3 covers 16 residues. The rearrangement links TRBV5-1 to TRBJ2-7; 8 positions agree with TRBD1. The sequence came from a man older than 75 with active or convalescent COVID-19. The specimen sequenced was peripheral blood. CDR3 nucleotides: TGCGCCAGCAGCCCAGCAGGGGGCAGGGTTGCTTACGAGCAGTACGTC. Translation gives CASSPAGGRVAYEQYV.